One and the same sample provided the 8 T cell receptor beta chains below, sequenced in a study of T cell responses to AZD1222 COVID-19 vaccine. Assay used: immunoSEQ multiplex PCR; TCRdb lists only in-frame clones, some missing. The sample lists fewer than 200,000 clones, about nine tenths occurring once. The sample here was peripheral blood, taken 28 days after the second AZD1222 dose. The source of these receptors is an adult who received the AZD1222 COVID-19 vaccine.

The chain recombines TRBV21-1 with TRBJ1-6. TRBV21-1 is noted as a pseudogene. This CDR3 region has 14 residues. Here the CDR3 reads CASSKGGHRGPLHF. The CDR3 coding sequence is TGTGCCAGCAGCAAAGGGGGACATCGGGGGCCCCTCCACTTT.

The gene calls are TRBV3-1 (or the pseudogene TRBV3-2) and TRBJ1-4; D may be TRBD1 (5 bases). The CDR3 extends over 14 amino acids. CDR1 is LGHDT and CDR2 is YNNKEL in the germline V gene (reference sequence). Between the trimmed V and J ends, which lost 3 bases and 7 bases, there was a span of 12 bases. The CDR3 DNA reads as TGTGCCAGCAGCCAGCCTTCTACAGGTGAAAAACTGTTTTTT. It translates to CASSQPSTGEKLFF.

V usage is TRBV7-2 and J usage is TRBJ2-5, with 7 bases fitting TRBD1. Germline CDR1 reads SGHTA; CDR2 reads FQGNSA. V lost 2 bases, J lost 5 bases, and 5 bases stayed unmatched. CDR3 length: 14 amino acids. Written as DNA, the CDR3 is TGTGCCAGCAGCTTAAGGGGGCGGGTGGAGACCCAGTACTTC. This encodes CASSLRGRVETQYF.

The V and J genes are TRBV4-1 and TRBJ2-1; D is possibly TRBD2 (6 bases). This CDR3 comprises 16 residues. The germline V and J ends were trimmed by 0 bases and 6 bases, with 15 bases remaining between them. Germline V gene lookup returns CDR1 MGHRA and CDR2 YSYEKL. The CDR3 bases are TGCGCCAGCAGCCAAGAAATCGCGGCGGGAATCAATGAGCAGTTCTTC. As protein: CASSQEIAAGINEQFF.

V usage is TRBV5-4 and J usage is TRBJ2-3; D is possibly TRBD1 or TRBD2 (6 bases each). There are 14 residues in the CDR3. V shed 5 bases and J shed 1 base, with 11 bases lying between them. Germline V lookup: CDR1 SGHNT, CDR2 YYREEE (reference sequence). CDR3 DNA sequence: TGTGCCAGCAGTACGGGGGCCGGCACAGATACGCAGTATTTT. As protein: CASSTGAGTDTQYF.

The DNA of the CDR3 is TGTGCCAGTAGTATCCCAGGGGGGTTCCCTTTCTATGGCTACACCTTC. It specifies CASSIPGGFPFYGYTF. The chain has TRBV19 and TRBJ1-2; 7 nucleotides line up with TRBD1. This CDR3 has 16 residues. V trimming: 3 bases; J trimming: 4 bases; junction bases outside the gene matches: 11. In germline, CDR1 is LNHDA, CDR2 SQIVND (reference sequence).

The chain recombines TRBV27 with TRBJ1-2; D gene uncertain. Germline CDR1 reads MNHEY; CDR2 reads SMNVEV (reference sequence). The CDR3 consists of 15 residues. With 2 bases removed from V and 2 bases from J, the gap between germline ends came to 12 bases. This CDR3 is CASSLTPGGNYGYTF. The CDR3 region has the DNA TGTGCCAGCAGTTTAACCCCGGGAGGCAACTATGGCTACACCTTC.

The chain joins TRBV29-1 to TRBJ1-1; D not resolved. The germline V gene encodes CDR1 SQVTM and CDR2 ANQGSEA. The CDR3 is made up of 15 amino acids. V lost 2 bases, J lost 1 base, and 14 bases lay in between. The CDR3 loop reads CSVELRASANTEAFF. In DNA form, the CDR3 reads TGCAGCGTTGAATTAAGGGCCTCGGCGAACACTGAAGCTTTCTTT.